These T cell receptor beta chains were read from a single sample in a study of blood T cell repertoires in COVID-19. Sequenced by immunoSEQ multiplex PCR; TCRdb stores in-frame clones only, minus some. The sample contains tens of thousands of clones, over 80% of which appear only once. Sample: peripheral blood. These receptors were taken from an elderly man with active or convalescent COVID-19. The CDR3 runs from the conserved cysteine through the conserved F or W. The D gene is left open where the match is weak. Size is stated for part of the rows, as once, few or many counts, or as a class when the clone is expanded.

j_gene	d_gene	v_gene	abundance	CDR3nt	CDR3aa
TRBJ2-1	TRBD1	TRBV11-3	-	TGTGCCAGCAGCTTAGCCTTCGGGACAGGGTACAATGAGCAGTTCTTC	CASSLAFGTGYNEQFF
TRBJ1-4	-	TRBV5-1	-	TGCGCCAGCAGCTCGGGTGGGAGGGCAGTAAATGAAAAACTGTTTTTT	CASSSGGRAVNEKLFF
TRBJ2-5	TRBD2	TRBV6-5	-	TGTGCCAGCAGGACGGAAGCGGGGGTAGAGACTCAGTACTTC	CASRTEAGVETQYF
TRBJ1-2	-	TRBV12-3/TRBV12-4	-	TGTACCAGCAGTTTCGGGGACTATGGCTACACCTTC	CTSSFGDYGYTF
TRBJ2-7	TRBD2	TRBV7-2	-	TGTGCCAGCAGCTTACTAGCGGGAGGCTCCTACGAGCAGTACTTC	CASSLLAGGSYEQYF
TRBJ2-2	TRBD2	TRBV5-1	-	TGCGCCAGCAGCTTCTACGGGGGGGCCGCCGGGGAGCTGTTTTTT	CASSFYGGAAGELFF
TRBJ1-6	TRBD1	TRBV19	once	TGTGCCAGTAGTCCCTCAGGGGGAGGTAATTCACCCCTCCACTTT	CASSPSGGGNSPLHF
TRBJ2-7	-	TRBV7-7	once	TGTGCTAGCAGCCCACTCCCAGGGGTAGGTGGCGAGCAGTACTTC	CASSPLPGVGGEQYF
TRBJ2-2	TRBD1	TRBV29-1	-	TGCAGCGCCAAGACAGGGACGACCGGGGAGCTGTTTTTT	CSAKTGTTGELFF
TRBJ1-1	TRBD1	TRBV7-9	-	TGTGCCAGCAGGGAGGGGGACAGGGGGAACACTGAAGCTTTCTTT	CASREGDRGNTEAFF
TRBJ1-1	-	TRBV27	-	TGTGCCAGCAGTTTACGGCTAGGGGACACTGAAGCTTTCTTT	CASSLRLGDTEAFF
TRBJ2-3	-	TRBV14	-	TGTGCCAGCAGCCAAGACGAGGCAGATACGCAGTATTTT	CASSQDEADTQYF
TRBJ2-7	-	TRBV5-1	-	TGCGCCAGCAGCCCGGCCGGGGGCTACGAGCAGTACTTC	CASSPAGGYEQYF
TRBJ1-5	-	TRBV2	-	TGTGCCAGCAGTGTTCAGGGGAACGGGCAGCCCCAGCATTTT	CASSVQGNGQPQHF
TRBJ2-1	TRBD1	TRBV2	-	TGTGCCAGCAGGCTTGGACAGGGCTCCTACAATGAGCAGTTCTTC	CASRLGQGSYNEQFF
TRBJ2-7	TRBD2	TRBV27	-	TGTGCCAGCAGTCGGGGTGGTAGCGGGATAGGCGAGCAGTACTTC	CASSRGGSGIGEQYF
TRBJ2-3	-	TRBV3-1/TRBV3-2	-	TGTGCCAGCAGCCAAGGCGGGTTGGGGACAGATACGCAGTATTTT	CASSQGGLGTDTQYF
TRBJ2-6	-	TRBV7-2	-	TGTGCCAGCAGCTTAATGTCCAGGGAGGTAGCTGGGGCCAACGTCCTGACTTTC	CASSLMSREVAGANVLTF
TRBJ2-5	TRBD1	TRBV19	-	TGTGCCAGTAGTATCCGACAGGGCGGCCAAGAGACCCAGTACTTC	CASSIRQGGQETQYF
TRBJ2-7	TRBD1	TRBV11-3	-	TGTGCCAGCAGCTTTATCAGGACAGGGGTGCGCGAGCAGTACTTC	CASSFIRTGVREQYF
TRBJ2-4	TRBD2	TRBV5-6	-	TGTGCCAGCAGCTTGGTTGGGCGGGAGGACATTCAGTACTTC	CASSLVGREDIQYF
TRBJ2-7	TRBD1	TRBV5-5	-	TGTGCCAGCAGCTTGTGGAGGACAGGCGGCAACGAGCAGTACTTC	CASSLWRTGGNEQYF
TRBJ2-5	-	TRBV7-2	-	TGTGCCAGCAGCTTATTCCCCCAGGAGACCCAGTACTTC	CASSLFPQETQYF
TRBJ2-4	-	TRBV6-5	-	TGTGCCAGCAGTTACGGGCAGGGCGTAGCCAAAAACATTCAGTACTTC	CASSYGQGVAKNIQYF
TRBJ2-3	-	TRBV9	-	TGTGCCAGCAGCTCCCGGGTGGGCACAGATACGCAGTATTTT	CASSSRVGTDTQYF
TRBJ2-2	-	TRBV11-3	-	TGTGCCAGCAAAAGGGGCACCGGGGAGCTGTTTTTT	CASKRGTGELFF
TRBJ2-7	TRBD2	TRBV4-3	few	TGCGCCAGCAGCCAGGCGCTAGCGGGAGAGCACGAGCAGTACTTC	CASSQALAGEHEQYF
TRBJ2-1	TRBD1	TRBV18	-	TGTGCCAGCTCACCACCAGGTTCAGGGGGCAATGAGCAGTTCTTC	CASSPPGSGGNEQFF
TRBJ2-7	TRBD1	TRBV18	-	TGTGCCAGCTCACCCGCCGGGACAGTCACCTACGAGCAGTACTTC	CASSPAGTVTYEQYF
TRBJ2-1	-	TRBV11-2	-	TGTGCCAGCAGCTTAGGCAGCTCCTACAATGAGCAGTTCTTC	CASSLGSSYNEQFF
TRBJ1-1	-	TRBV19	-	TGTGCCAGCCGTTTCGGCGGAGGTGAAGCTTTCTTT	CASRFGGGEAFF
TRBJ2-7	TRBD1	TRBV7-9	-	TGTGCCAGCAGCTTATCAGGCAGGGGGCTAGGCGAGCAGTACTTC	CASSLSGRGLGEQYF
TRBJ2-3	-	TRBV6-4	-	TGTGCCAGCAGTGAAACTTGGGGGCCTGCGGATACGCAGTATTTT	CASSETWGPADTQYF
TRBJ1-2	-	TRBV6-5	-	TGTGCCAGCAGTTCGCTGGGGGGACTAAACTATGGCTACACCTTC	CASSSLGGLNYGYTF
TRBJ1-3	TRBD1	TRBV3-1/TRBV3-2	-	TGTGCCAGCAGCCAAGGGCGGGACAGGGGAACTGGAAACACCATATATTTT	CASSQGRDRGTGNTIYF
TRBJ2-7	-	TRBV9	-	TGTGCCAGAAATGGACATCTATACGAGCAGTACTTC	CARNGHLYEQYF
TRBJ1-5	-	TRBV9	-	TGTGCCAGCAGCGTTGGCCAGGGTGGTCAGCCCCAGCATTTT	CASSVGQGGQPQHF
TRBJ2-2	-	TRBV9	-	TGTGCCAGCAGGGCCGATATCAACACCGGGGAGCTGTTTTTT	CASRADINTGELFF
TRBJ2-2	TRBD1	TRBV6-2/TRBV6-3	few	TGTGCCAGCAGCCGGACAGGGCCCACCGGGGAGCTGTTTTTT	CASSRTGPTGELFF
TRBJ2-7	-	TRBV11-2	-	TGTGCCAGCAGTTTGGCCAGGCAAGAGCAGTACTTC	CASSLARQEQYF
TRBJ2-1	-	TRBV7-9	few	TGTGCCAGCAGCTTTTTCGGACTTGCGGCCAATGAGCAGTTCTTC	CASSFFGLAANEQFF
TRBJ2-7	-	TRBV6-2/TRBV6-3	-	TGTGCCAGCAGTTCTCTTGCGGACTCCTACGAGCAGTACTTC	CASSSLADSYEQYF
TRBJ2-5	TRBD1	TRBV5-1	once	TGCGCCAGCAGCCCGCGCCAGACAGGGGAGAGAGAGACCCAGTACTTC	CASSPRQTGERETQYF
TRBJ2-3	TRBD2	TRBV4-2	-	TGTGCCAGCAGCCAAGATCTCACCACCACTAGCGGGAGTGTCACAGATACGCAGTATTTT	CASSQDLTTTSGSVTDTQYF
TRBJ1-4	-	TRBV4-2	-	TGTGCCAGCAGCCAAGTATCGTCGAATGAAAAACTGTTTTTT	CASSQVSSNEKLFF